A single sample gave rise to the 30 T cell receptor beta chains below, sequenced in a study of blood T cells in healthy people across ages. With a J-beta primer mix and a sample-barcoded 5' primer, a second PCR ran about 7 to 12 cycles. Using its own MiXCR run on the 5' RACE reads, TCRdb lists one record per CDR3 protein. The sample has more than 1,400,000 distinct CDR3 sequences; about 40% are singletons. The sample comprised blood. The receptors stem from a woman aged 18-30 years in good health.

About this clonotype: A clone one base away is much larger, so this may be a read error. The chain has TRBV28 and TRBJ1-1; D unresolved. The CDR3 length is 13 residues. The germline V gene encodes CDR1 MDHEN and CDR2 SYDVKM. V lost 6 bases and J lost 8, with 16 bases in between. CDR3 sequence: CASSPQKNQEAFF. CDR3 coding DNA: TGTGCCAGCAGCCCCCAGAAGAACCAAGAAGCTTTCTTT.

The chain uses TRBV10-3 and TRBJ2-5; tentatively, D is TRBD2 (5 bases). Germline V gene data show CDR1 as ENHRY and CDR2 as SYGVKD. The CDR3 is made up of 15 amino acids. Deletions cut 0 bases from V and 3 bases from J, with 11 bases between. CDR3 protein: CAISESIRREETQYF. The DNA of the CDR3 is TGTGCCATCAGTGAGTCGATCAGGCGGGAAGAGACCCAGTACTTC.

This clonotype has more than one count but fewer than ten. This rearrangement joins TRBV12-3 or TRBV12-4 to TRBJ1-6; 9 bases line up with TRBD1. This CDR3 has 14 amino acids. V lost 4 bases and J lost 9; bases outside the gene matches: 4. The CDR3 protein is CASSWGQGTSPLHF. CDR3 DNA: TGTGCCAGCAGTTGGGGACAGGGAACTTCACCCCTCCACTTT.

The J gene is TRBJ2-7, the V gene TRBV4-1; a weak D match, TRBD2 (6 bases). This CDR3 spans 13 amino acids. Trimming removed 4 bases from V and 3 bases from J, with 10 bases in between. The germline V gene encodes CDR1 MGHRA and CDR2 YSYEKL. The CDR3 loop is CASSPSAGYEQYF. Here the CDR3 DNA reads TGCGCCAGCAGCCCTAGCGCCGGCTACGAGCAGTACTTC.

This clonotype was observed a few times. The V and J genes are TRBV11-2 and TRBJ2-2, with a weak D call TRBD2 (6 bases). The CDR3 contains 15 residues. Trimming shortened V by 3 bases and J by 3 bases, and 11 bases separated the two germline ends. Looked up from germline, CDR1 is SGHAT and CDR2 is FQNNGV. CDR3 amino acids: CASSLNGGYTGELFF. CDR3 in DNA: TGTGCCAGCAGCTTGAACGGGGGTTACACCGGGGAGCTGTTTTTT.

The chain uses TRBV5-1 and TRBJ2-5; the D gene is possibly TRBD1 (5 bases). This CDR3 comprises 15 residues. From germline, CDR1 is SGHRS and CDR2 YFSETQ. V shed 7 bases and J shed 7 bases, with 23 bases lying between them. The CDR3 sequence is CASLGAYRLLGTQYF. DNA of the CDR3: TGCGCCAGCCTTGGGGCCTACCGCCTTCTGGGGACCCAGTACTTC.

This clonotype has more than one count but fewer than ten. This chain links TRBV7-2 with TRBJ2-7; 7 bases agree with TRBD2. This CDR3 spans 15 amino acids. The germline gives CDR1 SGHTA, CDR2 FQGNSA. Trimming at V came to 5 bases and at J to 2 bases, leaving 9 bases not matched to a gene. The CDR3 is CASSQRGLGTYEQYF. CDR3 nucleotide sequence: TGTGCCAGCAGCCAGCGAGGACTAGGGACCTACGAGCAGTACTTC.

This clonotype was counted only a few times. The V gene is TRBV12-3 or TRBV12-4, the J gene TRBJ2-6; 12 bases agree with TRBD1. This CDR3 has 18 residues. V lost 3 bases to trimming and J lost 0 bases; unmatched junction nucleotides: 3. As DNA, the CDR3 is TGTGCCAGCAGTTTTGGGACAGGGGGCGGCTCTGGGGCCAACGTCCTGACTTTC. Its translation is CASSFGTGGGSGANVLTF.

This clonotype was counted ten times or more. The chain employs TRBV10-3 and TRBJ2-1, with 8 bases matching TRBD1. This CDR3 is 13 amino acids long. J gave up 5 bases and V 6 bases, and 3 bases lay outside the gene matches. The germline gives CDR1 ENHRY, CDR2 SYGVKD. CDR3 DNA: TGTGCCATCAGCGAGACAGGGGACAATGAGCAGTTCTTC. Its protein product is CAISETGDNEQFF.

The CDR3 DNA is TGTGCCTGGAGTCAAACCCGGACCTCTAGGGGGGCCAACGTCCTGACTTTC. Protein sequence: CAWSQTRTSRGANVLTF. The J gene is TRBJ2-6, the V gene TRBV30; D is unresolved. The germline gives CDR1 GTSNPN, CDR2 SVGIG (reference sequence). This CDR3 is built from 17 residues. Trimming pared 2 bases from V and 4 bases from J, leaving 18 bases between.

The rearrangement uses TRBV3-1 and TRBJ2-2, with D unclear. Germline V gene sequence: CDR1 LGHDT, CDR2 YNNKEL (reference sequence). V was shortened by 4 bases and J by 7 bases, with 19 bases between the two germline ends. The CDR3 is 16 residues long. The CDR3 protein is CASSLSEFLLGGELFF. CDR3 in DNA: TGTGCCAGCAGCCTTTCTGAATTCTTATTAGGCGGGGAGCTGTTTTTT. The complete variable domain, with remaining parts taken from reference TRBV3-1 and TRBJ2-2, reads DTAVSQTPKYLVTQMGNDKSIKCEQNLGHDTMYWYKQDSKKFLKIMFSYNNKELIINETVPNRFSPKSPDKAHLNLHINSLELGDSAVYFCASSLSEFLLGGELFFGEGSRLTVL.

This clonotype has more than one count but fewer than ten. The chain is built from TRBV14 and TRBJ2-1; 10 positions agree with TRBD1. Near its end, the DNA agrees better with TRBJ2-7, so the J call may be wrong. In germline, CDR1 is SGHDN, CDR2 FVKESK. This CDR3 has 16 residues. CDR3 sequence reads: CASSQGGTGAYNEQYF. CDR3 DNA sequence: TGTGCCAGCAGCCAAGGAGGGACAGGGGCCTACAATGAGCAGTACTTC.

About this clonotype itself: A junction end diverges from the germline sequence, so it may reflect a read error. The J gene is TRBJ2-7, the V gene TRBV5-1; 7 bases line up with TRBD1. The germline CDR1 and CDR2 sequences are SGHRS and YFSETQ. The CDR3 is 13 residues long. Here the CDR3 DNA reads TGTGCCAGCAGCAAGGGACAGTCCGGAGAGCAGTACTTC. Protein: CASSKGQSGEQYF.

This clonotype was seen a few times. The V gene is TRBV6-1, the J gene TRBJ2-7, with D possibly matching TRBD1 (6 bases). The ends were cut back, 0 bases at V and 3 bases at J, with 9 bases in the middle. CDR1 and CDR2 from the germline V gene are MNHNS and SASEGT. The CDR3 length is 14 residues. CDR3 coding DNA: TGTGCCAGCAGTGAAGCAGGGGGTAACTACGAGCAGTACTTC. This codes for CASSEAGGNYEQYF.

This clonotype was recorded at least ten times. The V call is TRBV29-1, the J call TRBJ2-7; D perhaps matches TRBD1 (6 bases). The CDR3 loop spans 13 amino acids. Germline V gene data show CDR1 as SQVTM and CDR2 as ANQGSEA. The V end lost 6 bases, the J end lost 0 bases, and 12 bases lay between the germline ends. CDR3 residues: CSVERTDSYEQYF. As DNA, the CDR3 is TGCAGCGTAGAAAGGACAGACTCCTACGAGCAGTACTTC.

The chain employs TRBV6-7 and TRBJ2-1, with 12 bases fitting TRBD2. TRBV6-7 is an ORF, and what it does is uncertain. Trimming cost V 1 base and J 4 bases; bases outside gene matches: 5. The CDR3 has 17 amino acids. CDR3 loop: CASSYWASGRVYNEQFF. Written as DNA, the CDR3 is TGTGCCAGCAGTTACTGGGCTAGCGGGAGGGTATACAATGAGCAGTTCTTC.

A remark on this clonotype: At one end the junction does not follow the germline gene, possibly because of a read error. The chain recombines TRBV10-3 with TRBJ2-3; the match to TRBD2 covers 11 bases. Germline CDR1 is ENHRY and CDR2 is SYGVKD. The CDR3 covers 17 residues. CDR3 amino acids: CAISEWATSGRGDAQYF. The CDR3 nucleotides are TGTGCCATCAGTGAGTGGGCCACTAGCGGGAGAGGAGATGCGCAGTATTTT.

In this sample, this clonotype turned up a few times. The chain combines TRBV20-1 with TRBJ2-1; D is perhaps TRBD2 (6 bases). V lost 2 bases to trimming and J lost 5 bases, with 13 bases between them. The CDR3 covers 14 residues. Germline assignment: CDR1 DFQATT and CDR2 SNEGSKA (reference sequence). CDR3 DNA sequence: TGCAGTGCTAGATCCGGACTACCCAACAATGAGCAGTTCTTC. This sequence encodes CSARSGLPNNEQFF.

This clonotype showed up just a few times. The chain's CDR3 is CSGTSTGELFF. The CDR3 coding sequence is TGCAGCGGGACCTCCACCGGGGAGCTGTTTTTT. The chain joins TRBV29-1 to TRBJ2-2; D gene ambiguous. In germline, CDR1 is SQVTM, CDR2 ANQGSEA. V lost 7 bases, J lost 4 bases, and 7 bases lay in between. The CDR3 has 11 amino acids.

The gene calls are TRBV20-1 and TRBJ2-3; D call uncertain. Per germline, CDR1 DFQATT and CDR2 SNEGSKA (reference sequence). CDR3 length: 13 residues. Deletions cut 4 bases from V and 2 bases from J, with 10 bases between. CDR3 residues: CSAIGYPTDTQYF. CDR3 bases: TGCAGTGCTATAGGGTACCCCACAGATACGCAGTATTTT.

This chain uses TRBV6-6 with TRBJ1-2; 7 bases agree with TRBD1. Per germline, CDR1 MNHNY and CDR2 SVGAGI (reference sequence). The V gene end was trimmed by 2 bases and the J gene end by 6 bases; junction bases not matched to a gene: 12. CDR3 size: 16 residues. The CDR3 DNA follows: TGTGCCAGCAGTTACCCCATTTGGACAGGACCGGATGGCTACACCTTC. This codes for CASSYPIWTGPDGYTF.

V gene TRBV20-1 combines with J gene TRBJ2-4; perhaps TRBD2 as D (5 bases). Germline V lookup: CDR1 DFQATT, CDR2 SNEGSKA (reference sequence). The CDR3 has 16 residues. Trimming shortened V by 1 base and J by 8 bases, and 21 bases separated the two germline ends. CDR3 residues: CSARGTSGTTQDIQYF. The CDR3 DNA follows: TGCAGTGCTAGAGGGACGAGCGGTACCACTCAGGACATTCAGTACTTC.

CDR3 residues: CASGGSGDYEQYF. DNA of the CDR3: TGCGCCAGCGGAGGTTCCGGGGACTACGAGCAGTACTTC. V is TRBV5-1 and J is TRBJ2-5; the D gene is possibly TRBD2 (5 bases). The end of the DNA is better explained by TRBJ2-7, so the J call may be wrong. There are 13 residues in the CDR3. Germline CDR1 and CDR2: SGHRS and YFSETQ.

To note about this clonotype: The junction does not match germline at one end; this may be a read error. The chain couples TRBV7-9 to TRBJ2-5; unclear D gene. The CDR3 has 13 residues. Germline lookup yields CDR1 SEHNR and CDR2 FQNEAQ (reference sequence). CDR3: CSSSPQPQETQYF. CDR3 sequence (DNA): TGTTCCAGCAGTCCTCAGCCACAAGAGACCCAGTACTTC.

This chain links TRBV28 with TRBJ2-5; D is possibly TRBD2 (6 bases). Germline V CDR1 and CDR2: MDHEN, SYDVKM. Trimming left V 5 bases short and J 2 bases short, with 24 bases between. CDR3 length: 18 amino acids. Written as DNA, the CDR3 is TGTGCCAGCAGTCGCAGGGCTAGCGCAGGCCTGGGTCAAGAGACCCAGTACTTC. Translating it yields CASSRRASAGLGQETQYF.

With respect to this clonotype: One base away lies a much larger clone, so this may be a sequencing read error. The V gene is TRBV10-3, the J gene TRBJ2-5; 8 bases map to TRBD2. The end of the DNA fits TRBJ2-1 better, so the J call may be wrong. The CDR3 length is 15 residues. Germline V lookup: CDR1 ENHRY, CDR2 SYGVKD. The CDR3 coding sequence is TGTGCCATCAGCAACAGCGGGGGTCACCAAGAGACCCAGTTCTTC. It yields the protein CAISNSGGHQETQFF.

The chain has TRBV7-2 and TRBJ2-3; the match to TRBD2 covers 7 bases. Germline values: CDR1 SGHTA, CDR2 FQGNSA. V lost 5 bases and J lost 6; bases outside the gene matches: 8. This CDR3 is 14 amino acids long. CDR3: CASSRGGGGDTQYF. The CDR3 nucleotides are TGTGCCAGCAGCCGCGGCGGGGGTGGTGATACGCAGTATTTT.

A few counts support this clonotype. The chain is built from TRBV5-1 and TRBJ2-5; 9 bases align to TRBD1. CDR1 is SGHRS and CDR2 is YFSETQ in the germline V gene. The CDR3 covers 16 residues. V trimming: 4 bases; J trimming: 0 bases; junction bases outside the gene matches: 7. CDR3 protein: CASSPHRGLDQETQYF. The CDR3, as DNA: TGCGCCAGCAGCCCACACAGGGGGCTTGACCAAGAGACCCAGTACTTC.

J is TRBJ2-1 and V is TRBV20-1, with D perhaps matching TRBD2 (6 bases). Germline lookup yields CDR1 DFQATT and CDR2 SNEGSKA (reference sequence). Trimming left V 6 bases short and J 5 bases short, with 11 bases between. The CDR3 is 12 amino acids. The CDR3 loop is CSAPGLDNEQFF. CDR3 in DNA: TGCAGTGCCCCGGGACTTGACAATGAGCAGTTCTTC.

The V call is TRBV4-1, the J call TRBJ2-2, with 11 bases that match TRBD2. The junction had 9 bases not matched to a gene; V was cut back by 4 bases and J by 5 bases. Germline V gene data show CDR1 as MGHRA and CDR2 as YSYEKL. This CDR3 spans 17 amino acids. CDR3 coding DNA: TGCGCCAGCAGCCGCTTACTAGCGGGAGAAAATACCGGGGAGCTGTTTTTT. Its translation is CASSRLLAGENTGELFF.